These 5 T cell receptor beta chains originate from one sample sequenced in a study of vaccination and CD4 T cells after COVID-19. Cultured CD4+ T-cell DNA underwent Oncomine TCR Beta short-read sequencing. Via MiXCR, TCRdb re-called the PCR reads, giving one row per CDR3 protein. This table holds 13,000 to 15,000 distinct CDR3 sequences, 21% found once. No antigens are known for them. Treatment indicated: roughly 10-day PBMC culture with coronavirus spike peptide pools or control peptides (ViraFEST assay). The source material was CD4+ T cells from blood, cultured in vitro, sampled before SARS-CoV-2 vaccination. These receptors came from a human donor who received a COVID-19 vaccine.

A few counts support this clonotype. This chain joins TRBV19 and TRBJ2-7; TRBD2 aligns across 9 bases. V shed 3 bases, J shed 3 bases, and the junction held 24 bases outside the gene matches. The length of the CDR3 is 21 residues. In germline, CDR1 is LNHDA, CDR2 SQIVND (reference sequence). This CDR3 reads CASSMSPRLGTSFSVFYEQYF. DNA of the CDR3: TGTGCCAGTAGTATGTCCCCGCGCCTCGGGACTAGCTTCTCCGTCTTCTACGAGCAGTACTTC.

Comment on this clonotype: A much larger clone lies a single base off, so this may be a read error. The rearrangement uses TRBV19 and TRBJ1-2, with D tentatively TRBD1 (6 bases). This CDR3 region has 14 residues. Germline V lookup: CDR1 LNHDA, CDR2 SQIVND (reference sequence). DNA of the CDR3: TGTGCCAGTGAGATGGGGGCGCTCGGTTGGGGCTGCACCTTC. Translated, it gives CASEMGALGWGCTF.

This clonotype was seen a handful of times. This chain uses TRBV7-8 with TRBJ2-5; 8 bases are a match to TRBD2. V lost 1 base to trimming and J lost 0 bases; unmatched junction nucleotides: 10. Germline lookup yields CDR1 SGHVS and CDR2 FQNEAQ. CDR3 length equals 18 residues. Here the CDR3 reads CASSLVVAGSINQETQYF. The CDR3 nucleotides read TGTGCCAGCAGCTTAGTGGTAGCGGGGAGCATAAACCAAGAGACCCAGTACTTC.

Regarding this clonotype: Just one base apart from a much larger clone, this may be a read error. The CDR3 is CASSCRAGLTDTQYF. The CDR3 nucleotides are TGTGCCAGCAGTTGCAGGGCGGGCCTCACAGATACGCAGTATTTT. The chain couples TRBV6-5 to TRBJ2-3, with D perhaps assigned TRBD1 or TRBD2 (5 bases each). Trimming left V 4 bases short and J 2 bases short, with 13 bases between. Germline V gene lookup returns CDR1 MNHEY and CDR2 SVGAGI. There are 15 residues in the CDR3.

This chain links TRBV6-1 with TRBJ2-2, with 9 positions matching TRBD2. Germline trimming cut 7 bases from V and 3 bases from J; bases unmatched to any gene: 3. Looked up from germline, CDR1 is MNHNS and CDR2 is SASEGT. This CDR3 contains 14 residues. The chain's CDR3 is CASNPSGDTGELFF. The DNA of the CDR3 is TGTGCCAGCAATCCTAGCGGGGACACCGGGGAGCTGTTTTTT.